The 5 T cell receptor beta chains reported below all come from one sample, sequenced in a study of T cells in Graves' hyperthyroidism and ophthalmopathy. RNA transcripts yielded amplified TCR beta CDR3 regions. During a first-round RT-PCR of the TCR CDR3, the HTBI primer set was used. TCRdb analysed the multiplex PCR reads with MiXCR anew, one entry per CDR3 protein. The sample has under 300,000 distinct CDR3 sequences, roughly 15% seen once; the top ten hold 6% to 8%. What was sequenced was blood. All receptors come from a woman aged 25 to 39 with Graves' hyperthyroidism that later progressed to Graves' ophthalmopathy.

CDR3 in amino acids: CATSDFGSQETQYF. The CDR3 DNA is TGTGCCACCAGTGATTTCGGCAGCCAAGAGACCCAGTACTTC. This sequence joins TRBV24-1 and TRBJ2-5; D unclear. This CDR3 spans 14 amino acids. The V and J ends lost 1 base and 1 base respectively, with 6 bases between them. The germline V gene has CDR1 KGHDR and CDR2 SFDVKD.

J is TRBJ1-1 and V is TRBV4-1; tentative D call: TRBD1 (5 bases). The germline CDR1 and CDR2 sequences are MGHRA and YSYEKL. The ends were cut back, 1 base at V and 13 bases at J, with 22 bases in the middle. The length of the CDR3 is 15 residues. CDR3 nucleotide sequence: TGCGCCAGCAGCCAAGCGGTATGGGACGTCTCCTCCTTTTTCTTT. It yields the protein CASSQAVWDVSSFFF.

This clonotype was seen a handful of times. V usage is TRBV5-4 and J usage is TRBJ2-1; 10 bases align to TRBD2. V was pared by 2 bases and J by 4 bases, with 6 bases of the junction left unmatched. Germline-derived CDR1 and CDR2 are SGHNT and YYREEE (reference sequence). The CDR3 runs to 16 residues. The CDR3 sequence: CASSFGGAGGYNEQFF. CDR3 coding DNA: TGTGCCAGCAGCTTCGGGGGAGCGGGGGGGTACAATGAGCAGTTCTTC.

Comments on this clonotype: Just one base apart from a much larger clone, this may be a read error. J is TRBJ2-1 and V is TRBV7-9; TRBD2 matches at 7 bases. Losses at the gene ends were 2 bases for V and 9 bases for J; bases not matched to a gene: 10. The CDR3 consists of 15 residues. Germline V gene lookup returns CDR1 SEHNR and CDR2 FQNEAQ (reference sequence). CDR3 coding DNA: TGTGCCAGCAGCTTAATTGCACTAGCGTTGGCTGAGCAGTTCTTC. Amino acid sequence: CASSLIALALAEQFF.

In this sample, this clonotype turned up many times. The CDR3 reads CSAREGGEDYGYTF. CDR3 coding DNA: TGCAGTGCTAGGGAAGGTGGGGAGGACTATGGCTACACCTTC. J is TRBJ1-2 and V is TRBV20-1, with D hard to call. The CDR3 sequence is 14 residues long. CDR1 is DFQATT, CDR2 SNEGSKA, per germline (reference sequence). V was trimmed by 3 bases and J by 3 bases, leaving 14 bases between them.